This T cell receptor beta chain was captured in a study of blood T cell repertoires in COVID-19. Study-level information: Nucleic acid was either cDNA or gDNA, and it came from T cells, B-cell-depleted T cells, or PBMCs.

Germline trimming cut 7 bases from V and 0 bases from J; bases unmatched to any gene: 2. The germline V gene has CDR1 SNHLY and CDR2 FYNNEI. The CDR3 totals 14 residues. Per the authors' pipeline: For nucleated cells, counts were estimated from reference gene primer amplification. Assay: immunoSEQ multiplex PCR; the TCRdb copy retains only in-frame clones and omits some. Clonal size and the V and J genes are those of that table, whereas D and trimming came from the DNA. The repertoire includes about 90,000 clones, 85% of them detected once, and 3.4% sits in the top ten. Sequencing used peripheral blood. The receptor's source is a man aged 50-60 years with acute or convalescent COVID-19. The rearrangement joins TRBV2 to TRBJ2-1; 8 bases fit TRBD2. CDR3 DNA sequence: TGTGCCAGCAAACGGGGGGGCTCCTACAATGAGCAGTTCTTC. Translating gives CASKRGGSYNEQFF.